The next 15 T cell receptor beta chains were all read from a single sample in a study of T cell repertoires in cytomegalovirus infection. TCRdb reprocessed the reads via MiXCR and lists one record per CDR3 protein. Of roughly 720,000 distinct CDR3 sequences in the sample, less than 40% are singletons; the top ten hold more than 2.5%. Specimen: PBMCs. The receptors stem from a human donor in good health (CMV status not recorded). Some clones in this sample may be carry-over from other donors' samples.

The rearrangement joins TRBV5-6 to TRBJ1-1, with D perhaps matching TRBD1 (5 bases). This CDR3 spans 16 amino acids. Germline CDR1 and CDR2: SGHDT and YYEEEE. Trimming pared 0 bases from V and 6 bases from J, leaving 18 bases between. In DNA, the CDR3 is TGTGCCAGCAGCTTGGAGAGGTTTGGGGCCGGGGCTGAAGCTTTCTTT. Translating it yields CASSLERFGAGAEAFF.

This clonotype was seen a few times. The J gene is TRBJ2-2, the V gene TRBV27, with TRBD2 identical over 11 bases. CDR3 length: 17 residues. Trimming cost V 1 base and J 6 bases; bases outside gene matches: 7. Germline V lookup: CDR1 MNHEY, CDR2 SMNVEV (reference sequence). The CDR3 nucleotides read TGTGCCAGCAGTTTATTAGCGGGAGGGATGTTCGCCGGGGAGCTGTTTTTT. It is translated as CASSLLAGGMFAGELFF.

The CDR3 nucleotides are TGTGCCAGCAGTTTTGTGGGGAGTTCTAATGAAAAACTGTTTTTT. The encoded protein is CASSFVGSSNEKLFF. This rearrangement joins TRBV27 to TRBJ1-4; D gene unclear. V gave up 3 bases and J gave up 3 bases, with 11 bases separating them. Germline CDR1 and CDR2: MNHEY and SMNVEV (reference sequence). CDR3 length: 15 amino acids. Using reference TRBV27 and TRBJ1-4 for the parts outside the CDR3, the full variable domain is EAQVTQNPRYLITVTGKKLTVTCSQNMNHEYMSWYRQDPGLGLRQIYYSMNVEVTDKGDVPEGYKVSRKEKRNFPLILESPSPNQTSLYFCASSFVGSSNEKLFFGSGTQLSVL.

This chain connects TRBV12-3 or TRBV12-4 to TRBJ2-7; 11 positions agree with TRBD2. The CDR3 loop spans 15 amino acids. V lost 7 bases and J lost 7; bases outside the gene matches: 12. Written as DNA, the CDR3 is TGTGCCAGCACTTCAAGCGGACTAGCGGGCGATGAGCAGTACTTC. Translated, it gives CASTSSGLAGDEQYF.

The table lists this clonotype with a few counts. V and J are TRBV7-6 and TRBJ2-1; no definite D call. CDR3 size: 12 residues. V was shortened by 1 base and J by 12 bases, with 10 bases between the two germline ends. Germline V gives CDR1 SGHVS, CDR2 FNYEAQ. Here the CDR3 DNA reads TGTGCCAGCAGCTTAGACGCCAGTGCGCAGTTCTTC. Protein sequence: CASSLDASAQFF.

In this sample, this clonotype turned up a few times. The genes are TRBV28 and TRBJ2-1, with D possibly TRBD1 on 5 matching bases. The germline gives CDR1 MDHEN, CDR2 SYDVKM. This CDR3 is 12 amino acids long. V was clipped by 5 bases and J by 7 bases, with 9 bases between them. The CDR3 sequence is CASSGQGNEQFF. Here the CDR3 DNA reads TGTGCCAGCAGTGGGCAGGGTAATGAGCAGTTCTTC. The full variable domain, completed using reference TRBV28 and TRBJ2-1, is DVKVTQSSRYLVKRTGEKVFLECVQDMDHENMFWYRQDPGLGLRLIYFSYDVKMKEKGDIPEGYSVSREKKERFSLILESASTNQTSMYLCASSGQGNEQFFGPGTRLTVL.

This clonotype was observed a few times. This chain uses TRBV7-6 with TRBJ2-7, with D perhaps TRBD1 (6 bases). V gave up 7 bases and J gave up 7 bases, with 14 bases separating them. The CDR3 covers 12 residues. CDR1 and CDR2 (germline): SGHVS, FNYEAQ. CDR3 nucleotide sequence: TGTGCCAGCACAGGGGAACGGCCTGAGCAGTACTTC. Its translation is CASTGERPEQYF.

The rearrangement joins TRBV7-2 to TRBJ1-1; D gene uncertain. The germline gives CDR1 SGHTA, CDR2 FQGNSA. The V end was cut by 5 bases, the J end by 1 base, with 14 bases between. This CDR3 contains 15 residues. CDR3 in DNA: TGTGCCAGCAGCCCTTTGGTGGTAGCGAACACTGAAGCTTTCTTT. As protein: CASSPLVVANTEAFF.

V usage is TRBV28 and J usage is TRBJ2-6; perhaps TRBD1 as D (5 bases). The V gene lost 5 bases and the J gene lost 13 bases, with 12 bases spanning the gap. The CDR3 length is 12 residues. Germline V CDR1 and CDR2: MDHEN, SYDVKM. CDR3 sequence reads: CASSMTVKVLTF. As DNA, the CDR3 is TGTGCCAGCAGTATGACAGTTAAAGTCCTGACTTTC. The full variable domain, rest sourced from reference TRBV28 and TRBJ2-6, is DVKVTQSSRYLVKRTGEKVFLECVQDMDHENMFWYRQDPGLGLRLIYFSYDVKMKEKGDIPEGYSVSREKKERFSLILESASTNQTSMYLCASSMTVKVLTFGAGSRLTVL.

This clonotype was counted between two and nine times. J is TRBJ2-5 and V is TRBV10-3, with TRBD1 as a possible D gene (6 bases). This CDR3 contains 15 residues. Deletions cut 1 base from V and 2 bases from J, with 11 bases between. Looked up from germline, CDR1 is ENHRY and CDR2 is SYGVKD. CDR3 residues: CAISEFAGEQETQYF. The CDR3 DNA is TGTGCCATCAGTGAGTTCGCAGGGGAGCAAGAGACCCAGTACTTC.

This clonotype was counted a few times. V is TRBV4-1 and J is TRBJ2-7; TRBD2 matches 13 bases. This CDR3 has 16 amino acids. V was clipped by 1 base and J by 4 bases; unmatched bases: 4. The V gene's germline CDR1 is MGHRA and CDR2 YSYEKL. The CDR3 spells CASSQGLAGGNYEQYF. The DNA for the CDR3 is TGCGCCAGCAGCCAAGGACTAGCGGGAGGCAATTACGAGCAGTACTTC.

This clonotype has only one observation. This chain connects TRBV7-2 to TRBJ2-7; 8 bases agree with TRBD2. The CDR3 is 16 residues long. Losses at the gene ends were 0 bases for V and 2 bases for J; bases not matched to a gene: 6. The germline CDR1 and CDR2 sequences are SGHTA and FQGNSA. CDR3 in DNA: TGTGCCAGCAGCTTAGCGCGTGGTAGCGGGACCTACGAGCAGTACTTC. Its translation: CASSLARGSGTYEQYF.

V usage is TRBV27 and J usage is TRBJ2-7; 10 bases are a match to TRBD2. V shed 0 bases and J 5 bases; nucleotides not matched to a gene: 13. This CDR3 comprises 18 residues. The germline CDR1 and CDR2 sequences are MNHEY and SMNVEV (reference sequence). The CDR3 spells CASSLSVNPSGSIHEQYF. Here the CDR3 DNA reads TGTGCCAGCAGTTTATCCGTTAACCCTAGCGGGAGTATCCACGAGCAGTACTTC.

V and J are TRBV2 and TRBJ2-2, with a tentative D call TRBD1 (5 bases). CDR1 and CDR2 from the germline V gene are SNHLY and FYNNEI. The CDR3 covers 17 residues. V lost 4 bases, J lost 6 bases, and 21 bases lay in between. The CDR3: CASSGLPSTALPGELFF. CDR3 nucleotide sequence: TGTGCCAGCAGTGGTCTCCCATCGACAGCACTGCCCGGGGAGCTGTTTTTT. The whole variable domain, remainder taken from reference TRBV2 and TRBJ2-2, is EPEVTQTPSHQVTQMGQEVILRCVPISNHLYFYWYRQILGQKVEFLVSFYNNEISEKSEIFDDQFSVERPDGSNFTLKIRSTKLEDSAMYFCASSGLPSTALPGELFFGEGSRLTVL.

Concerning this clonotype: An end of the junction differs from the germline gene, which may be a read error. The J gene is TRBJ2-1, the V gene TRBV12-3 or TRBV12-4; weak D call: TRBD1 (6 bases). The CDR3 has 14 residues. Here the CDR3 reads CSSSDGTRSTEQFF. The CDR3 DNA reads as TGTTCCAGCAGTGACGGGACACGGTCGACAGAGCAGTTCTTC.